Sequencing of this TCR beta chain was carried out in a study of cytomegalovirus exposure and HLA in healthy donors (dated by TCRdb to about 2017). The study in broad terms: An earlier analysis of approximately 600 of the donors reported about 290 Gb of sequence data and some 100 million unique TCR beta sequences from about 200 million T cells. To study patterns of TCR occurrence, a later analysis re-analyzed previously published TCR beta repertoires from 500 to 850 donors and added high-resolution HLA genotyping. An earlier analysis of some 600 of the donors applied high-throughput TCR beta sequencing to assess whether each TCR beta V gene segment acted as functional or pseudogenic. To predict cytomegalovirus infection status, the study brought together high-throughput TCR immunosequencing, statistical association of individual TCRs with disease status, and machine learning. The later analysis used no new phenotypic data to find candidate immune exposures, relying instead on TCR beta sequences and their occurrence across donors. An early release that covered roughly 600 HLA-typed donors contained about 300 gigabases of sequencing data and about 93 million unique TCR sequences. Both class I and class II loci were covered by HLA typing, at four-digit resolution. About five DR-DQ haplotypes were handled as single units for association and clustering because linkage in the cohort was strong. A later genetic analysis took genome-wide SNP genotypes for about 55% of the 666 donors and used that subset as a discovery cohort. The genetic ancestry cluster associated with self-reported Caucasian donors included roughly four fifths of the 300 to 400 genotyped donors. Every discovery cohort repertoire had been produced on one sequencing platform. Donor age, sex, ethnicity and CMV serostatus were compiled alongside the repertoire data. The study was designed to test whether signatures of past pathogen exposure could be identified by cataloging public T cell receptors. Besides the first cohort of 666 subjects, a separate validation cohort made up of over 95 different subjects was used. Among 398 genotyped donors of the cohort, an average of around 240,000 unique TCR beta nucleotide sequences were sequenced per donor, 15% to 20% of them non-productive. Typing coverage varied by locus: roughly 620-640 donors for A, B, C, DRB1 and DQB1; around 560 for DQA1; 600 to 610 for DPA1; approximately 450 for DPB1. The study used immunosequencing to profile the T cell repertoires of approximately 650 subjects and linked those repertoires to cytomegalovirus serostatus. The full study reports these points: In vitro tests confirmed that three of the cytomegalovirus-associated TCR beta chains recognize cytomegalovirus antigens. At a false discovery rate of 0.05, a later analysis linked 15,000 to 20,000 TCR beta sequences to specific HLA alleles. Most CMV-associated TCR beta chains appeared to be HLA-restricted in a later analysis, and the HLA associations seemed to be driven largely by CMV exposure. Assigning TCR associations to individual alleles was difficult when HLA alleles, especially DR and DQ, strongly co-occurred. Roughly uniform sequencing depth across donors was assumed in presence/absence analyses, although this assumption may not hold. Across donors, most TCR sequences were observed very rarely, whereas some public TCRs were present in many individuals. In a later analysis, HLA-associated TCR beta chains showed more clonal expansion and lower generation probabilities than non-associated chains that were equally common. Seventeen rarely observed V segments, including chromosome 9 orphons, were excluded from the earlier analysis of approximately 500 of the donors because counts were too low. A cluster of highly shared sequence variants was judged likely to be a technical artifact of the sequencing pipeline. According to a later analysis, TCR association rates differed among HLA loci, with DRB1 alleles showing the most associated TCRs and HLA-C alleles showing the fewest. Broadly in line with IMGT annotations, most TCR beta V segments showed up in productive rearrangements about 87% or about 30% of the time in an earlier analysis of approximately 600 of the donors. The classifier was reported to diagnose cytomegalovirus status with high specificity and sensitivity in both the original cohort and the validation cohort. Correlated functional status among segregating V segments might reflect linkage disequilibrium, but an unknown experimental factor could not be ruled out. Only TCR beta chains were sequenced in this cohort, and the absence of alpha or paired-chain data limited detectable features. A further reported finding was that TCR beta sequences accurately predicted the HLA-A and HLA-B alleles for most subjects in the first cohort. Because HLA typing was unavailable for some donors at each locus, only the typed subset was used in association tests. The only immune exposure information available for the cohort was CMV serostatus. V-gene and J-gene trimming of TCR beta chains was associated with a missense DCLRE1C variant in a later genetic analysis, and the association was replicated in an independent cohort. A later analysis reported that several top co-occurrence clusters appeared linked to parvovirus B19, influenza, CMV and Epstein-Barr virus. The authors suggested that the approach could potentially be extended to other disease states and immunological phenotypes. In the study, about 150 TCR beta chains were listed as associated with cytomegalovirus. The 87-base-pair reads could not distinguish some IMGT-functional V segments, including TRBV6-2 and TRBV6-3, so those segments were excluded. A later genetic analysis reported fewer N-insertions in productive TCRs among donors in an Asian-associated ancestry cluster than the roughly 700-donor mean.

The cohort consisted of 670 or so healthy bone marrow donors. At the time of sampling, all cohort members were nominally healthy, though unrecorded immune exposures were likely present. The donor tested CMV seronegative, placing the donor among the 350 or so seronegative members of the cohort. Every donor gave a peripheral blood sample, and the peripheral blood mononuclear cells from that sample were used for TCR beta sequencing. The Qiagen DNeasy Blood Extraction Kit was used to extract genomic DNA from the blood cell samples. The library was generated by the immunoSEQ multiplex PCR assay. For the multiplex PCR, a mixture combining 60 forward primers for TCR Vbeta segments and 13 reverse primers for TCR Jbeta segments was used. A multiplex PCR assay on genomic DNA amplified the CDR3 region of rearranged TCR beta genes. The Illumina HiSeq System was used to sequence the amplified TCR beta libraries as 87-base-pair reads. The published analysis was carried out like this. Across the 670 or so repertoires, a later analysis counted some 81 million unique TCR beta chains, roughly 11 million of which were shared by at least two donors. A nearest-neighbor algorithm error-corrected the raw reads and collapsed the reads into unique sequences, merging closely related sequences to remove PCR and sequencing errors. V, D and J gene segments were assigned by aligning CDR3 sequences to IMGT reference sequences. For a sequence to be retained, at least a six-nucleotide match to both a V gene segment and a J gene segment was required. Rearrangements were called productive when the CDR3 lacked stop codons and stayed in frame with V and J; all others were non-productive. CDR3 was defined by IMGT convention, running from the second conserved V-encoded cysteine to the conserved J-encoded phenylalanine. Sequences without an unambiguous match to a single V gene segment were excluded from the earlier analysis of about 640 of the donors. In an earlier analysis of about 590 of the donors, a V segment was called functional when productive rearrangements were above 56.7%, and segregating when the standard deviation between donors exceeded 5%. To diagnose cytomegalovirus status from the catalog of TCR beta chain sequences, a statistical classification framework was built. A later analysis assigned V and J genes by comparing TCR nucleotide sequences with IMGT/GENE-DB human TR gene sequences. Using the TCRdist pipeline, a later analysis assigned CDR3 sequences along with most-parsimonious VDJ recombination scenarios. In a later analysis, every TCR beta chain was defined by the combination of its CDR3 amino acid sequence and its V-gene family, and reads without a unique V-gene family were dropped. A later analysis removed nearly 600 highly shared, low-generation-probability nucleotide sequences to deal with suspected cross-contamination and a sequencing artifact. In a later analysis, a clonal expansion index was calculated for each public chain from normalized within-repertoire ranks of inferred template counts. In a later analysis, generation probabilities were computed using a VDJ recombination model fitted to out-of-frame rearrangements, and the results were checked against IGoR. A later analysis scored TCR-TCR, TCR-HLA and TCR-CMV co-occurrence with hypergeometric tests, applying a repertoire-size bias correction to TCR pairs. A later analysis estimated false discovery rates by permuting HLA or CMV assignments 20 times. In a later analysis, co-occurring TCRs were grouped using DBSCAN, and TCRdist sequence similarity was added for clustering within HLA-allele-positive subsets. Repertoires with fewer than 30,000 or more than 120,000 public chains were left out of co-occurrence clustering, as were several repertoires with anomalous nucleotide sharing. Not all clones reach the TCRdb copy of this immuneACCESS table, which keeps in-frame sequences only. Checked studies attribute under half of the gap to unresolved V genes and leave the rest unexplained. V and J calls plus clone size are reproduced from that table; the DNA served to infer D and trimming. The sample table on file contains 100,000 to 150,000 clones. Less than 3.5% of the sample goes to the ten largest clones.

Regarding this clone: Its antigen remains unidentified.

Including cysteine and phenylalanine, the CDR3 has 15 amino acids. The read is trimmed to its CDR3 DNA, 45 bases read in frame from base 1. CDR1 SGHNT and CDR2 YYREEE were looked up in the germline V gene (reference sequence). Trimming leaves V shorter by 4 bases and J shorter by 6 bases, with the junction holding 10 bases beyond the gene matches. Sequencing was done on a sample of PBMCs. The TCR originated in a man aged 25 to 40 in good health and CMV-seronegative. The chain is encoded by TRBV5-4 joined to TRBJ2-3; a stretch of 8 junction bases matches TRBD2. The DNA reads as follows: TGTGCCAGCAGCGTTGGACTAGCTGTTGCGGATACGCAGTATTTT. This codes for CASSVGLAVADTQYF.